The sequence of this T cell receptor beta chain was determined in a study of OX40 agonist ivuxolimab in advanced cancers. Findings of the study overall: Expanded clones were, on average, more numerous in CD8+ T cells than in CD4+.

Generated by immunoSEQ multiplex PCR, the TCRdb table keeps only in-frame clones and is missing some. The profile shows roughly 59,000 clones, about 92% of them singletons. About this clone itself: Its matching antigen is unknown.

This CDR3 has 15 amino acids. The V gene's germline CDR1 is MGHRA and CDR2 YSYEKL. V was trimmed by 3 bases and J by 0 bases, leaving 12 bases between them. The V and J genes are TRBV4-1 and TRBJ2-7; D remains unclear. The sample in question was CD4+ or CD8+ T cells sorted from blood, obtained in a trial of the OX40 agonist ivuxolimab. The TCR originated in an adult with an advanced solid tumor such as melanoma, head and neck, liver or kidney cancer. CDR3 sequence: CASSQSGLSSYEQYF. The CDR3 coding sequence is TGCGCCAGCAGCCAGTCGGGCCTCAGCTCCTACGAGCAGTACTTC.